The 22 T cell receptor beta chains below were found in one sample sequenced in a study of T-cell memory formation after mild COVID-19. TCRdb re-called the 5' RACE reads with MiXCR, one entry per CDR3 protein. The sample holds 300,000 to 350,000 distinct CDR3 sequences, roughly a fifth seen once. Sequences were obtained from PBMCs or a T cell subset sorted from them (not recorded which). Every receptor here comes from a man in his late teens or twenties who had mild COVID-19 (a few samples of this study predate the infection). Cell type and time point are not known.

DNA of the CDR3: TGTGCCAGCAATGCAGATACCAAGAAGACCCAGTACTTC. Its protein is CASNADTKKTQYF. The chain recombines TRBV5-8 with TRBJ2-5, with no clear D. In germline, CDR1 is SGHTS, CDR2 YDEGEE. Deletions cut 6 bases from V and 6 bases from J, with 15 bases between. The CDR3 has 13 residues.

This chain links TRBV20-1 with TRBJ1-2; D possibly corresponds to TRBD1 (5 bases). The germline V gene has CDR1 DFQATT and CDR2 SNEGSKA (reference sequence). The CDR3 is 13 residues long. The V end was cut by 6 bases, the J end by 4 bases, with 15 bases between. The CDR3 is CSARHRQSYGYTF. The CDR3 nucleotides read TGCAGTGCCAGGCATAGACAGTCCTATGGCTACACCTTC.

This clonotype was picked up a small number of times. The gene calls are TRBV6-5 and TRBJ1-5; no firm D call. The V gene lost 6 bases and the J gene lost 3 bases, with 18 bases spanning the gap. The CDR3 spans 16 residues. Germline loops: CDR1 MNHEY, CDR2 SVGAGI. CDR3 bases: TGTGCCAGCAGGCCCGACCAGACGAGGGACAATCAGCCCCAGCATTTT. Translation: CASRPDQTRDNQPQHF.

This sequence joins TRBV18 and TRBJ2-3; no definite D call. The CDR3 covers 13 residues. Trimming removed 10 bases at V and 2 bases at J, with 13 bases between. Germline values: CDR1 KGHSH, CDR2 LQKENI. CDR3 DNA: TGTGCCACCGCCTCAAGCACCACAGATACGCAGTATTTT. Translating it yields CATASSTTDTQYF.

This clonotype was recorded a few times. The rearrangement links TRBV5-5 to TRBJ1-5, with D unclear. Trimming removed 2 bases at V and 1 base at J, with 13 bases between. There are 16 residues in the CDR3. CDR1 and CDR2 (germline): SGHKS, YYEKEE (reference sequence). Here the CDR3 DNA reads TGTGCCAGCAGCTTTCTTTCCGGGCGGAGCAATCAGCCCCAGCATTTT. The encoded protein is CASSFLSGRSNQPQHF.

This rearrangement joins TRBV5-1 to TRBJ2-3, with 9 bases aligning to TRBD1. This CDR3 is 16 amino acids long. The V gene end was trimmed by 4 bases and the J gene end by 0 bases; junction bases not matched to a gene: 6. In germline, CDR1 is SGHRS, CDR2 YFSETQ. The CDR3 sequence: CASSRDRVGSTDTQYF. For the CDR3, the DNA is TGCGCCAGCAGCCGGGACAGGGTAGGGAGCACAGATACGCAGTATTTT.

The chain recombines TRBV24-1 with TRBJ1-5, with 8 nucleotides matching TRBD1. The CDR3 is made up of 14 amino acids. After removal of 5 bases from V and 6 bases from J, the junction contained 5 bases not matched to a gene. Germline CDR1 KGHDR, CDR2 SFDVKD. Written as DNA, the CDR3 is TGTGCCACCAGTGGGACTCAGGGGGCTCAGCCCCAGCATTTT. This sequence encodes CATSGTQGAQPQHF.

This clonotype showed up just a few times. In DNA form, the CDR3 reads TGTGCCAGCAGCTTAGCCACACCTAAGGATACGCAGTATTTT. This sequence encodes CASSLATPKDTQYF. This rearrangement joins TRBV7-2 to TRBJ2-3; D is unresolved. With 0 bases removed from V and 6 bases from J, the gap between germline ends came to 10 bases. In germline, CDR1 is SGHTA, CDR2 FQGNSA. The CDR3 length is 14 residues.

This clonotype was detected a few times. The CDR3 sequence: CASASPRASEQYV. The CDR3 coding sequence is TGTGCCAGCGCCTCACCCCGGGCTAGCGAGCAGTACGTC. The chain joins TRBV28 to TRBJ2-7, with D unclear. Trimming shortened V by 8 bases and J by 6 bases, and 17 bases separated the two germline ends. Germline assignment: CDR1 MDHEN and CDR2 SYDVKM. The length of the CDR3 is 13 residues.

This clonotype was counted a few times. V is TRBV25-1 and J is TRBJ2-2, with D perhaps being TRBD1 or TRBD2 (6 bases each). The CDR3 runs to 12 residues. Germline V gene sequence: CDR1 MGHDK, CDR2 SYGVNS. Trimming left V 7 bases short and J 6 bases short, with 9 bases between. The CDR3 DNA is TGTGCCAGCAAGGGGGGCCCCGGGGAGCTGTTTTTT. Residues: CASKGGPGELFF. Filled out from reference TRBV25-1 and TRBJ2-2, the complete variable domain reads EADIYQTPRYLVIGTGKKITLECSQTMGHDKMYWYQQDPGMELHLIHYSYGVNSTEKGDLSSESTVSRIRTEHFPLTLESARPSHTSQYLCASKGGPGELFFGEGSRLTVL.

This clonotype has more than one count but fewer than ten. The CDR3 DNA reads as TGTGCCAGCAGCTTGATCCCGGGACAGGCCTATGGCTACACCTTC. Translated, it gives CASSLIPGQAYGYTF. This rearrangement joins TRBV5-5 to TRBJ1-2; 8 bases are shared with TRBD1. Per the germline V gene, CDR1 is SGHKS and CDR2 is YYEKEE (reference sequence). With 1 base clipped from V and 4 bases from J, the junction kept 6 bases outside the gene matches. This CDR3 contains 15 residues.

This chain links TRBV6-1 with TRBJ1-3, with 7 positions matching TRBD1. The CDR3 contains 14 residues. CDR1 and CDR2 (germline): MNHNS, SASEGT. Germline trimming cut 2 bases from V and 15 bases from J; bases unmatched to any gene: 13. Here the CDR3 DNA reads TGTGCCAGCAGTGAAATCCCAGGGGGTGGGCCTCGATATTTT. Translated: CASSEIPGGGPRYF.

Only a few counts were recorded for this clonotype. This chain links TRBV12-3 or TRBV12-4 with TRBJ1-6, with a weak D call TRBD1 (6 bases). The ends were cut back, 3 bases at V and 3 bases at J, with 6 bases in the middle. There are 14 residues in the CDR3. The DNA for the CDR3 is TGTGCCAGCAGTTTGGACAGCTATAATTCACCCCTCCACTTT. Its protein is CASSLDSYNSPLHF.

The V gene is TRBV4-1, the J gene TRBJ2-3; D perhaps matches TRBD2 (5 bases). The CDR3 sequence is 15 residues long. V was shortened by 1 base and J by 8 bases, with 16 bases between the two germline ends. Per germline, CDR1 MGHRA and CDR2 YSYEKL. DNA of the CDR3: TGCGCCAGCAGCCAAGTGGCGGCGGAGGCTTCTACGCAGTATTTT. It encodes CASSQVAAEASTQYF.

The J gene is TRBJ1-3, the V gene TRBV7-6, with D possibly being TRBD1 (5 bases). Germline values: CDR1 SGHVS, CDR2 FNYEAQ. This CDR3 comprises 15 residues. V lost 2 bases, J lost 3 bases, and 11 bases lay in between. CDR3 protein: CASSLSGGGGNTIYF. The CDR3 nucleotides are TGTGCCAGCAGCTTATCCGGGGGTGGTGGAAACACCATATATTTT.

This clonotype came up a few times. V and J are TRBV10-3 and TRBJ1-2; the match to TRBD1 covers 7 bases. Germline V lookup: CDR1 ENHRY, CDR2 SYGVKD. This CDR3 is built from 18 residues. J was trimmed by 3 bases and V by 0 bases; bases with no gene match: 13. CDR3 residues: CAISESRGRGRKDYGYTF. The CDR3 region has the DNA TGTGCCATCAGTGAGTCTAGGGGGCGAGGACGGAAAGACTATGGCTACACCTTC.

The chain couples TRBV10-2 to TRBJ2-1; TRBD2 aligns across 11 bases. CDR1 and CDR2 (germline): WSHSY, SAAADI. The CDR3 extends over 12 amino acids. Unmatched junction bases numbered 4, after V lost 9 bases and J lost 9 bases. This CDR3 is CASTSGGLEQFF. CDR3 in DNA: TGCGCCAGTACTAGCGGGGGACTTGAGCAGTTCTTC.

The chain has TRBV5-8 and TRBJ2-7, with 8 positions matching TRBD2. The CDR3 is 14 residues long. V shed 4 bases, J shed 7 bases, and the junction held 10 bases outside the gene matches. Germline V lookup: CDR1 SGHTS, CDR2 YDEGEE. CDR3 DNA: TGTGCCAGCAGCCCCCGGGGGGGGGTTTCGGAGCAGTACTTC. Protein: CASSPRGGVSEQYF.

The chain employs TRBV6-5 and TRBJ2-7; 10 nucleotides match TRBD2. The germline V gene encodes CDR1 MNHEY and CDR2 SVGAGI. With 0 bases clipped from V and 4 bases from J, the junction kept 3 bases outside the gene matches. The CDR3 sequence is 15 residues long. This CDR3 reads CASSYSTAGGYEQYV. The CDR3 coding sequence is TGTGCCAGCAGTTACTCAACAGCGGGGGGGTACGAGCAGTACGTC.

The rearrangement links TRBV5-1 to TRBJ2-2; 9 bases are a match to TRBD1. Trimming at V came to 3 bases and at J to 6 bases, leaving 6 bases not matched to a gene. The CDR3 covers 15 residues. Germline V gives CDR1 SGHRS, CDR2 YFSETQ. The CDR3 DNA sequence: TGCGCCAGCAGCTCGGGACAGGGTCTTGCCGGGGAGCTGTTTTTT. Encoded protein: CASSSGQGLAGELFF.

This sequence joins TRBV21-1 and TRBJ1-5; the table's TRBD1 call for D was not verified on the DNA. TRBV21-1 is a documented pseudogene. CDR3 length: 12 residues. The chain's CDR3 is CASKGAGQPQHF. In DNA form, the CDR3 reads TGTGCCTCCAAAGGGGCAGGGCAGCCCCAGCATTTT.

CDR3 residues: CSARGEPRDTQYF. The CDR3 nucleotides read TGCAGTGCTAGAGGGGAGCCGCGAGATACGCAGTATTTT. This chain joins TRBV20-1 and TRBJ2-3; a weak D match, TRBD2 (5 bases). V lost 1 base, J lost 5 bases, and 10 bases lay in between. This CDR3 contains 13 residues. Germline V CDR1 and CDR2: DFQATT, SNEGSKA (reference sequence).